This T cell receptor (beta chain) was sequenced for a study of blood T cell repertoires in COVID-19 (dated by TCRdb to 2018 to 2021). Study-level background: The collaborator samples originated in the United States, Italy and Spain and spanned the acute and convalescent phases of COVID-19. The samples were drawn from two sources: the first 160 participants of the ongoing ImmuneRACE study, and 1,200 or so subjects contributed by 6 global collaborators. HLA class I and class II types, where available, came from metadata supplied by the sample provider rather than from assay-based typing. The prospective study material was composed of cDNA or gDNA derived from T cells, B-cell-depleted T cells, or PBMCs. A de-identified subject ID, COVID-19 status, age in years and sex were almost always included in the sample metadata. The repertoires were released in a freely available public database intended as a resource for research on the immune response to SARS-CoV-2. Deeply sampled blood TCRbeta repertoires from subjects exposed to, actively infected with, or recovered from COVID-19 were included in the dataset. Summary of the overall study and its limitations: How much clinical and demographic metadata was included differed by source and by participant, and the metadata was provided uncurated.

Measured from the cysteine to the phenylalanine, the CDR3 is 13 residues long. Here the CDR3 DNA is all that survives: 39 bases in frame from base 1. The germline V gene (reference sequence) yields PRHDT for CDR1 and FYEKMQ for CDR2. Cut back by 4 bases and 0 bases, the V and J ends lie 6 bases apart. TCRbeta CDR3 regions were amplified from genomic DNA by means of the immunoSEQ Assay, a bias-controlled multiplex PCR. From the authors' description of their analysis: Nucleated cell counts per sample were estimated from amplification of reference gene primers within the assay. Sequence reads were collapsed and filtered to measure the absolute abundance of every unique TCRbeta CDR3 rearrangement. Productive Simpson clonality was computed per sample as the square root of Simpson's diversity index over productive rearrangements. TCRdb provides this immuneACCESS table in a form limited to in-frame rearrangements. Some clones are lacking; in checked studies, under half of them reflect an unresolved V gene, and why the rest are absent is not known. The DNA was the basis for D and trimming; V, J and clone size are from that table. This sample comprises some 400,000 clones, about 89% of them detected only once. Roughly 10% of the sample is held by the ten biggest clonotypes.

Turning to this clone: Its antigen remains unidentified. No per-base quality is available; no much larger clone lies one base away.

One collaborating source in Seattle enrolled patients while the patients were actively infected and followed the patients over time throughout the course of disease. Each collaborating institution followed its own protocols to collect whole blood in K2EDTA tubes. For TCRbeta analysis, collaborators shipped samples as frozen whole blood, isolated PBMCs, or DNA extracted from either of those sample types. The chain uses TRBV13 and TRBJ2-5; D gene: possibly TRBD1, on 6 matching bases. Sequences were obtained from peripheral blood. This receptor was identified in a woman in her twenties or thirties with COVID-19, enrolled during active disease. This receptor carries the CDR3 CASSWDNQETQYF. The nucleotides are TGTGCCAGCAGCTGGGACAACCAAGAGACCCAGTACTTC.